This T cell receptor (beta chain) was identified during a study of T cells in localized non-small cell lung cancer. Overall study results and limits: Longer overall survival accompanied higher blood T cell density. Median detection of top 100 tumor clones in adjacent lung was under 75 clones.

Details on this clone: The antigen is not known.

Sequenced by immunoSEQ multiplex PCR; TCRdb stores in-frame clones only, minus some. The sample carries about 28,000 clones, around 93% recorded once. The CDR3 totals 17 residues. The ends lost 5 bases at V and 3 bases at J; junction bases unmatched: 14. Germline CDR1 reads SEHNR; CDR2 reads FQNEAQ (reference sequence). The clonotype was recovered from a female donor over 55 with stage I lung adenocarcinoma. This material consisted of peripheral blood, taken before any cancer treatment. The rearrangement links TRBV7-9 to TRBJ1-2; 8 bases line up with TRBD1. The CDR3 spells CASSLGPGGRQDYGYTF. In DNA form, the CDR3 reads TGTGCCAGCAGCCTAGGGCCAGGGGGCCGTCAGGACTATGGCTACACCTTC.